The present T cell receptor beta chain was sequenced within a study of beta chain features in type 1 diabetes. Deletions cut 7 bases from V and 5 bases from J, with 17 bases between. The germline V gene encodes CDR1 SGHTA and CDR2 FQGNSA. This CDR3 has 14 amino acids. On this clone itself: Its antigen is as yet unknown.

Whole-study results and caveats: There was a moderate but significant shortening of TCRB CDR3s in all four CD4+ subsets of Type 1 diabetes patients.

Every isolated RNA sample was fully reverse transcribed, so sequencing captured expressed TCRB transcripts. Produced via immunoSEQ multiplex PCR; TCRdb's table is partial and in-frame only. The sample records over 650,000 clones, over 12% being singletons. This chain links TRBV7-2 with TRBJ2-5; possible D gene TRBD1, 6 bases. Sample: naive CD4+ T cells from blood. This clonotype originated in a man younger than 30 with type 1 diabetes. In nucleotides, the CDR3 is TGTGCCAGCACCAATACAGGGTTTTCTGAGACCCAGTACTTC. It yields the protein CASTNTGFSETQYF.